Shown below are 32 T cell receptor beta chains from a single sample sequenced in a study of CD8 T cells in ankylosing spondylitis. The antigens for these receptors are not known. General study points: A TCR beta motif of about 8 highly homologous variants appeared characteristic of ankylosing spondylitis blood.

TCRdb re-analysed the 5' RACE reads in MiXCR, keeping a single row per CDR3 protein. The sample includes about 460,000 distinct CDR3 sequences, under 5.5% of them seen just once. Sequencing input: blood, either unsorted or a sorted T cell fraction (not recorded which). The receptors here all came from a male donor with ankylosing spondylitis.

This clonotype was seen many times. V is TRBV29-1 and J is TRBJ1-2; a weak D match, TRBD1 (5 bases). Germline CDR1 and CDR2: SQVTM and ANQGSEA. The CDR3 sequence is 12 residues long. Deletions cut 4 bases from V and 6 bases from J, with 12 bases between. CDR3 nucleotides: TGCAGCGTTGCCCCCAGGGAAGATGGCTACACCTTC. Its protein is CSVAPREDGYTF.

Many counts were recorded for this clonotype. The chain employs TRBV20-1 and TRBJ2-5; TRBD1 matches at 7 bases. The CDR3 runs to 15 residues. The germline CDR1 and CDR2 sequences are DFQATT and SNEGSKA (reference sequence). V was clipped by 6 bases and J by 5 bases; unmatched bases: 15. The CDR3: CSAIDRAAPGETQYF. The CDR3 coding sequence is TGCAGTGCCATCGACAGGGCTGCCCCGGGGGAGACCCAGTACTTC.

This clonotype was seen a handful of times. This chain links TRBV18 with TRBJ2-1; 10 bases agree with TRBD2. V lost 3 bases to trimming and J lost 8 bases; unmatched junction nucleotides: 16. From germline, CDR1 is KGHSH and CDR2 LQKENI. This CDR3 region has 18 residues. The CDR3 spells CASSPATSGTNDLDEQFF. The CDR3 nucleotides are TGTGCCAGCTCACCCGCAACTAGCGGGACGAACGACCTGGATGAGCAGTTCTTC.

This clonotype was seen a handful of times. As DNA, the CDR3 is TGTGCCAGCAGCTTAGTTGCGGGAGTATCCTACGAGCAGTACTTC. Translated, it gives CASSLVAGVSYEQYF. V and J are TRBV11-2 and TRBJ2-7, with 7 bases lining up with TRBD2. The CDR3 extends over 15 amino acids. Germline-derived CDR1 and CDR2 are SGHAT and FQNNGV. J lost 1 base, V lost 1 base, and 4 bases had no gene match.

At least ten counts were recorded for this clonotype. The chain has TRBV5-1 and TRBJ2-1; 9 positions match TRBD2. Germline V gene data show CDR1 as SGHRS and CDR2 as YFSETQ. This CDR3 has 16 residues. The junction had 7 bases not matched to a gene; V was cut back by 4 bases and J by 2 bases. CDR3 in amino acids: CASSHGAGGTYNEQFF. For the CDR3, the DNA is TGCGCCAGCAGCCATGGCGCGGGAGGGACCTACAATGAGCAGTTCTTC.

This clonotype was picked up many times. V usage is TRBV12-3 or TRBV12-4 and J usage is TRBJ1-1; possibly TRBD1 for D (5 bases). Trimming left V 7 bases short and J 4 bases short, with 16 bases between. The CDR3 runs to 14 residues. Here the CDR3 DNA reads TGTGCCAGCATCCCTCGTGGGGCAATCACTGAAGCTTTCTTT. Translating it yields CASIPRGAITEAFF.

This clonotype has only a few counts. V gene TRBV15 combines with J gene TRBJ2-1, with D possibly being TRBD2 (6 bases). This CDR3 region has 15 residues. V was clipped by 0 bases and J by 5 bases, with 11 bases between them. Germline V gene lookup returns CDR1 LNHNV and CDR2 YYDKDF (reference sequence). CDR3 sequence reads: CATSRDRRGNNEQFF. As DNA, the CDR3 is TGTGCCACCAGCAGAGATCGACGGGGGAACAATGAGCAGTTCTTC.

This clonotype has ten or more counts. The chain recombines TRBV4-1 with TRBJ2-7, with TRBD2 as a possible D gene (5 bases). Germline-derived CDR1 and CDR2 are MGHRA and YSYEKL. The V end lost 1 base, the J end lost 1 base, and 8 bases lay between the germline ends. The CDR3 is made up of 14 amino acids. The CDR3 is CASSQGRTSYEQYF. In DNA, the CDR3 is TGCGCCAGCAGCCAAGGGAGGACTTCCTACGAGCAGTACTTC.

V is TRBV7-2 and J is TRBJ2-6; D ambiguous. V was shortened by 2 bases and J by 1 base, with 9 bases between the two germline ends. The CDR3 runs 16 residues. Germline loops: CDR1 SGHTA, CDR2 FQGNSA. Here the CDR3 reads CASSLTNGSGANVLTF. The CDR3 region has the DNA TGTGCCAGCAGCTTAACTAACGGGTCTGGGGCCAACGTCCTGACTTTC.

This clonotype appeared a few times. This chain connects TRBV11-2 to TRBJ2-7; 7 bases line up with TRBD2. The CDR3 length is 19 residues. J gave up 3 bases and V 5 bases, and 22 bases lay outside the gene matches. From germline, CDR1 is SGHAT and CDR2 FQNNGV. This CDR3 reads CASSDRGPILGGRNYEQYF. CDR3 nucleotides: TGTGCCAGCAGCGACCGGGGACCCATCCTTGGCGGGAGAAACTACGAGCAGTACTTC.

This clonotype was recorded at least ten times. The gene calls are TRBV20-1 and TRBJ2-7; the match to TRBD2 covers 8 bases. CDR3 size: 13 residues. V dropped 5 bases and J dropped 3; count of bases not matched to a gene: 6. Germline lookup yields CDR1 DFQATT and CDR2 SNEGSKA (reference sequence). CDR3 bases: TGCAGTGCTCTGACAACTAGCGGCTACGAGCAGTACTTC. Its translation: CSALTTSGYEQYF.

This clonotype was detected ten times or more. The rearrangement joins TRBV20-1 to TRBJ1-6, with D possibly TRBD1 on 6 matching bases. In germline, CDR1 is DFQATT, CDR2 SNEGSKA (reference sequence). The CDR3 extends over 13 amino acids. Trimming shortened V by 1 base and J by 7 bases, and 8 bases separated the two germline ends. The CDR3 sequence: CSARGQENSPLHF. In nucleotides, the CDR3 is TGCAGTGCTAGAGGACAGGAAAATTCACCCCTCCACTTT.

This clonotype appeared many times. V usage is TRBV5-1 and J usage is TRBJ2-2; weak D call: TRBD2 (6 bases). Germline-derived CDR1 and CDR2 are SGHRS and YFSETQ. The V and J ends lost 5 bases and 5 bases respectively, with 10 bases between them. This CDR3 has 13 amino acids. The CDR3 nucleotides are TGCGCCAGCAGTGGCGGGATGACCGGGGAGCTGTTTTTT. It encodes CASSGGMTGELFF.

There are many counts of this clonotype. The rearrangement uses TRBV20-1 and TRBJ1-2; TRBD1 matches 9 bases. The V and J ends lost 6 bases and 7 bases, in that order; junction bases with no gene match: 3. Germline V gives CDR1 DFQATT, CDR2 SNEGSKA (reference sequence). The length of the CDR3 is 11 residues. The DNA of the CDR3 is TGCAGTGCAAAGACAGGGGGTGGCTACACCTTC. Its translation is CSAKTGGGYTF.

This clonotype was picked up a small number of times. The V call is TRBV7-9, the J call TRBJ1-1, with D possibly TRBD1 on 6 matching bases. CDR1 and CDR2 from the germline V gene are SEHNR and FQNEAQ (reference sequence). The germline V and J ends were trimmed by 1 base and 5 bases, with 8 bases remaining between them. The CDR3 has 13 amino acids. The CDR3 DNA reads TGTGCCAGCAGCTTAGATACAGGGACTGAAGCTTTCTTT. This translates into CASSLDTGTEAFF.

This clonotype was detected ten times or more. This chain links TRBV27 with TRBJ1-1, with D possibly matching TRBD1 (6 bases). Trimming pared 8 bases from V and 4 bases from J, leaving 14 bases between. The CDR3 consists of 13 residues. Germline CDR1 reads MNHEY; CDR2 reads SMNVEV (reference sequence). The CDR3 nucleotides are TGTGCCAGCGGATGGGGGCTCAGCACTGAAGCTTTCTTT. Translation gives CASGWGLSTEAFF.

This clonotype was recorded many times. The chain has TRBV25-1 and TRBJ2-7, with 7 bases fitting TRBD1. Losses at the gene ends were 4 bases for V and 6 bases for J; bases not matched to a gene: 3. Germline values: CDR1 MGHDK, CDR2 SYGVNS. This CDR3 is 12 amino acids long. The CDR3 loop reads CASSGNRGEQYF. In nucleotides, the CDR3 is TGTGCCAGCAGTGGGAACAGGGGCGAGCAGTACTTC.

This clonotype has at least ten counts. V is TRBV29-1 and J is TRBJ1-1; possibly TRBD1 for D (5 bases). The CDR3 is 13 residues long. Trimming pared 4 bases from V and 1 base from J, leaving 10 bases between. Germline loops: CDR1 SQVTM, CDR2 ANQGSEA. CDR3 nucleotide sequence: TGCAGCGTTGCGGAGGGGCCGAACACTGAAGCTTTCTTT. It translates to CSVAEGPNTEAFF.

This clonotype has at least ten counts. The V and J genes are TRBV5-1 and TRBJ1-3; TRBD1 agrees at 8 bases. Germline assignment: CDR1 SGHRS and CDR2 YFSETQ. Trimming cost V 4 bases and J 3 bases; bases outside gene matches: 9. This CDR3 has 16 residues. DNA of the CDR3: TGCGCCAGCAGCGGGGGGACAGGATCGAGTGGAAACACCATATATTTT. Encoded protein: CASSGGTGSSGNTIYF. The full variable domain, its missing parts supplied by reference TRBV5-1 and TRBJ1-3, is KAGVTQTPRYLIKTRGQQVTLSCSPISGHRSVSWYQQTPGQGLQFLFEYFSETQRNKGNFPGRFSGRQFSNSRSEMNVSTLELGDSALYLCASSGGTGSSGNTIYFGEGSWLTVV.

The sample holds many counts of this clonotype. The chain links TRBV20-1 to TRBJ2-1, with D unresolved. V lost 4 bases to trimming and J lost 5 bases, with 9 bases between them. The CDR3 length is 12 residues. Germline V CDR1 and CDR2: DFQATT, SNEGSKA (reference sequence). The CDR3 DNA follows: TGCAGTGCTAAGGTGGTTCACAATGAGCAGTTCTTC. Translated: CSAKVVHNEQFF.

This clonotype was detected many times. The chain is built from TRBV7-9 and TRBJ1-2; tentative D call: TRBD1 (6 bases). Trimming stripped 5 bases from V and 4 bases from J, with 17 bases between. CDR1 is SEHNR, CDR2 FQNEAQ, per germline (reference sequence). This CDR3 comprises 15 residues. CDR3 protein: CASSALDRSTYGYTF. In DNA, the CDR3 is TGTGCCAGCAGCGCTCTGGACAGATCAACCTATGGCTACACCTTC.

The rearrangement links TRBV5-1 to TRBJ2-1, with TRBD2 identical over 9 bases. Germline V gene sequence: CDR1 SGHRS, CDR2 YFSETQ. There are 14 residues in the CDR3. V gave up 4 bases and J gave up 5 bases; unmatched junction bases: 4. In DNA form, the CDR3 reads TGCGCCAGCAGCCGCGGGGGGGCAAACAATGAGCAGTTCTTC. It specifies CASSRGGANNEQFF.

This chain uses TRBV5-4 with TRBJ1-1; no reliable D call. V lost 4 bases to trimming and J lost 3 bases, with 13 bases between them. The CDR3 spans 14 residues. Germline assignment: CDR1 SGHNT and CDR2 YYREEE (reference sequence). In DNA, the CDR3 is TGTGCCAGCAGCACGAGAGGGTGGGACACTGAAGCTTTCTTT. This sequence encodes CASSTRGWDTEAFF.

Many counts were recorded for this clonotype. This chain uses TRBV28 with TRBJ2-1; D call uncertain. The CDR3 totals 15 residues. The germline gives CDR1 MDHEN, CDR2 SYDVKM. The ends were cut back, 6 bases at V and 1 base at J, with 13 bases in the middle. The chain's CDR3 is CASSRPTRSYNEQFF. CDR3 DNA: TGTGCCAGCAGCCGACCTACACGGTCCTACAATGAGCAGTTCTTC.

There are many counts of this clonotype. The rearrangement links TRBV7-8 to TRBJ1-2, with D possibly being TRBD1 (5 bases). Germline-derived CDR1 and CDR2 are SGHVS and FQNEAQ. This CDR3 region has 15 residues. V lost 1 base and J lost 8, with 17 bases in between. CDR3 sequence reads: CASSLERRGHEGYTF. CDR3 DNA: TGTGCCAGCAGCTTAGAGCGGCGGGGCCACGAGGGCTACACCTTC.

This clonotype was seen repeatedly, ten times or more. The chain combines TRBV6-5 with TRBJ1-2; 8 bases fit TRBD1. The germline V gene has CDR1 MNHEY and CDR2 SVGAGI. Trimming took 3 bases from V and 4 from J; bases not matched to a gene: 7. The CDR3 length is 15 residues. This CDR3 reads CASSYAGGAFYGYTF. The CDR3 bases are TGTGCCAGCAGTTATGCAGGGGGCGCTTTCTATGGCTACACCTTC.

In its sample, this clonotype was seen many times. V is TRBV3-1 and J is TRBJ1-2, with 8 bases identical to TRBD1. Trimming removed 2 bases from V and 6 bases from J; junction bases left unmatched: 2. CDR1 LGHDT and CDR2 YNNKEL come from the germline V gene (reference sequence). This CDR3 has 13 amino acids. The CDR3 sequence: CASSQRTGNGYTF. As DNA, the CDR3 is TGTGCCAGCAGCCAAAGGACAGGGAATGGCTACACCTTC.

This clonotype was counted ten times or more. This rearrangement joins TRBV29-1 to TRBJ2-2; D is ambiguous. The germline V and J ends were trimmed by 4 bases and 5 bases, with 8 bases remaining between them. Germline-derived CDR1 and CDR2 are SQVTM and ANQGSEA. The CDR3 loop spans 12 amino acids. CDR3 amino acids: CSVGEPTGELFF. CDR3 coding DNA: TGCAGCGTTGGGGAACCTACCGGGGAGCTGTTTTTT.

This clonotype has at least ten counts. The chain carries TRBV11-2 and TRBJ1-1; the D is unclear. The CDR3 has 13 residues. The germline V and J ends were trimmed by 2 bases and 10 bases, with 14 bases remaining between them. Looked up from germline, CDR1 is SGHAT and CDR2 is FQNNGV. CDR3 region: CASSLTGQRAAFF. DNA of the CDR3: TGTGCCAGCAGCTTAACGGGCCAGCGGGCAGCTTTCTTT.

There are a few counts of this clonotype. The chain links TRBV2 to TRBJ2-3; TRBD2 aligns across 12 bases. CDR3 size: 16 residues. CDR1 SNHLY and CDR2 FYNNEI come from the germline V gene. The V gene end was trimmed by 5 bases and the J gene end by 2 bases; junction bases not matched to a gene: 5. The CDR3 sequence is CASSPRTSGDTDTQYF. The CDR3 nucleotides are TGTGCCAGCAGTCCTCGGACTAGCGGGGACACAGATACGCAGTATTTT.

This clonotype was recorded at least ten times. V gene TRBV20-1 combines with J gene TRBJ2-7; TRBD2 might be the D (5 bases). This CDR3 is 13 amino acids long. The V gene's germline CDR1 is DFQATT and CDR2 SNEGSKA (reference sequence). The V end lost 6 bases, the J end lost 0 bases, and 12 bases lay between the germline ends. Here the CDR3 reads CSARGHGSYEQYF. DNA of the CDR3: TGCAGTGCCCGAGGGCACGGCTCCTACGAGCAGTACTTC.

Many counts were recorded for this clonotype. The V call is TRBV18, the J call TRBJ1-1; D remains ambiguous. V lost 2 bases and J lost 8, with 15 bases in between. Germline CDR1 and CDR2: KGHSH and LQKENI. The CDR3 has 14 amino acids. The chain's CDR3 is CASSPRTDFLEAFF. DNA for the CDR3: TGTGCCAGCTCACCAAGGACCGACTTTTTAGAAGCTTTCTTT.